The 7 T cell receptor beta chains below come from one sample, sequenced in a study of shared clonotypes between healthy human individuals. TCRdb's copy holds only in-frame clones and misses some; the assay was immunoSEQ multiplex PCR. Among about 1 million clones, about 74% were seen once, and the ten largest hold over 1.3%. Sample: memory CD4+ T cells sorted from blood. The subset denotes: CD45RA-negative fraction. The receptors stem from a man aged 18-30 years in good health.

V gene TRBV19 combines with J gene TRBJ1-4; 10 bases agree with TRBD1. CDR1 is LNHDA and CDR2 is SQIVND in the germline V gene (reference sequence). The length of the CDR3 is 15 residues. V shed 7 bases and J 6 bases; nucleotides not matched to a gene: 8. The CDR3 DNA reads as TGTGCCAGTACCACTCCGACAGGGGGCTATGAAAAACTGTTTTTT. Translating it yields CASTTPTGGYEKLFF.

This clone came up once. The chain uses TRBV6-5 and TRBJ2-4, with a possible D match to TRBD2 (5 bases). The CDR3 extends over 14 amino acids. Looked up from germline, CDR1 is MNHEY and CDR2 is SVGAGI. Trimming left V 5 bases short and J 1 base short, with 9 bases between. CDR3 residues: CASSPPGAKNIQYF. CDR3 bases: TGTGCCAGCAGTCCCCCGGGGGCCAAAAACATTCAGTACTTC.

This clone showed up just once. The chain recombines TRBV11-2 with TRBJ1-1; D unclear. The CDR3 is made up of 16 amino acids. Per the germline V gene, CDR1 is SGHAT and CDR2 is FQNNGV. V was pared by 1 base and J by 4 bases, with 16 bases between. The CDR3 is CASSLGGVRGITEAFF. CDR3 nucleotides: TGTGCCAGCAGCTTAGGGGGTGTTCGAGGGATCACTGAAGCTTTCTTT.

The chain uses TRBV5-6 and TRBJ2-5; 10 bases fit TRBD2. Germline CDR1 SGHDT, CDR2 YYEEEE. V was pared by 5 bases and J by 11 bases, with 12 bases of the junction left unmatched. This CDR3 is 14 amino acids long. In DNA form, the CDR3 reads TGTGCCAGCAGTTCGGGACTAGCGAGTGAGGGGCAGTACTTC. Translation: CASSSGLASEGQYF.

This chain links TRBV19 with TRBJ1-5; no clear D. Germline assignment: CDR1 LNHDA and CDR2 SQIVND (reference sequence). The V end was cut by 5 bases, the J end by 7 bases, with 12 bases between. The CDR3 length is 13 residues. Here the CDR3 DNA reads TGTGCCAGTAGTTCAGAGGGAAGGCAGCCCCAGCATTTT. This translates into CASSSEGRQPQHF.

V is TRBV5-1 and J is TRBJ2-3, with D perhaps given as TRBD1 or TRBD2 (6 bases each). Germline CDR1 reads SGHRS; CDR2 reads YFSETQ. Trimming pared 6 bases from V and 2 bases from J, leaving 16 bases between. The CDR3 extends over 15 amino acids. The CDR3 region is CASNDKGGDTDTQYF. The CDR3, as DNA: TGCGCCAGCAACGATAAGGGGGGCGACACAGATACGCAGTATTTT.

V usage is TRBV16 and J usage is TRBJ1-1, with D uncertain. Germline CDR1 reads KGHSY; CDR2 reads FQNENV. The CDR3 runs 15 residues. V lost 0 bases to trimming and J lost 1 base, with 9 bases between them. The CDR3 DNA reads TGTGCCAGCAGCCAATCAGGCAGGACGAACACTGAAGCTTTCTTT. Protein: CASSQSGRTNTEAFF.